A single sample is the source of the 18 T cell receptor beta chains below, sequenced in a study of T cell repertoires in cytomegalovirus infection. Using its own MiXCR run on the reads, TCRdb lists one record per CDR3 protein. The data hold some 600,000 distinct CDR3 sequences, with 24% observed a single time. Sequences were obtained from CD8+ T cells from PBMCs. These receptors were collected from a human donor in good health (CMV status not recorded). Some clones in this sample may be carry-over from other donors' samples.

This clonotype was observed a few times. The chain links TRBV13 to TRBJ2-5; D perhaps matches TRBD2 (5 bases). Germline CDR1 is PRHDT and CDR2 is FYEKMQ (reference sequence). CDR3 length: 17 amino acids. V was cut by 5 bases and J by 3 bases, with 22 bases left in between. CDR3 DNA sequence: TGTGCCAGCAGCACCCGCGTACTAGGACGCTGGGAAGAGACCCAGTACTTC. Residues: CASSTRVLGRWEETQYF.

This clonotype was seen at least ten times. The rearrangement uses TRBV12-5 and TRBJ1-5; D remains ambiguous. With 1 base removed from V and 1 base from J, the gap between germline ends came to 5 bases. Germline V gene sequence: CDR1 LGHNT, CDR2 FRNRAP. The CDR3 has 14 residues. CDR3 bases: TGTGCTAGTGGTTTGGGAGGGAGCAATCAGCCCCAGCATTTT. Encoded protein: CASGLGGSNQPQHF.

This clonotype was seen many times. V gene TRBV19 combines with J gene TRBJ2-1; D might be TRBD2 (6 bases). Germline V gives CDR1 LNHDA, CDR2 SQIVND (reference sequence). V gave up 5 bases and J gave up 6 bases, with 11 bases separating them. The CDR3 has 13 residues. DNA of the CDR3: TGTGCCAGTAGTTCGGGGACTCCCAATGAGCAGTTCTTC. Translation: CASSSGTPNEQFF.

The chain carries TRBV7-9 and TRBJ1-1; D is undetermined. Germline lookup yields CDR1 SEHNR and CDR2 FQNEAQ (reference sequence). Between the trimmed V and J ends, which lost 5 bases and 0 bases, there was a span of 16 bases. There are 16 residues in the CDR3. The DNA of the CDR3 is TGTGCCAGCAGCAAGACGACGGGGAAGGTGAACACTGAAGCTTTCTTT. Amino acids: CASSKTTGKVNTEAFF.

This clonotype turned up a few times. This chain uses TRBV25-1 with TRBJ2-1, with 9 bases fitting TRBD2. The length of the CDR3 is 15 residues. Trimming removed 3 bases from V and 5 bases from J; junction bases left unmatched: 5. The V gene's germline CDR1 is MGHDK and CDR2 SYGVNS. CDR3 nucleotide sequence: TGTGCCAGCAGTGATCGGCTAGCGGGGAACAATGAGCAGTTCTTC. It is translated as CASSDRLAGNNEQFF.

This clonotype was seen a few times. This CDR3 reads CASTGDMGELFF. The CDR3 DNA reads as TGTGCCAGCACCGGGGACATGGGGGAGCTGTTTTTT. The rearrangement uses TRBV2 and TRBJ2-2, with D possibly being TRBD1 (6 bases). With 7 bases removed from V and 8 bases from J, the gap between germline ends came to 11 bases. Looked up from germline, CDR1 is SNHLY and CDR2 is FYNNEI. This CDR3 comprises 12 residues. Looking up the rest from reference TRBV2 and TRBJ2-2 gives the full variable domain: EPEVTQTPSHQVTQMGQEVILRCVPISNHLYFYWYRQILGQKVEFLVSFYNNEISEKSEIFDDQFSVERPDGSNFTLKIRSTKLEDSAMYFCASTGDMGELFFGEGSRLTVL.

The genes are TRBV2 and TRBJ2-1; TRBD2 aligns across 8 bases. J gave up 3 bases and V 2 bases, and 3 bases lay outside the gene matches. This CDR3 comprises 15 residues. The germline V gene encodes CDR1 SNHLY and CDR2 FYNNEI. For the CDR3, the DNA is TGTGCCAGCAGTGAAAATAGCGGGGTCTACAATGAGCAGTTCTTC. This sequence encodes CASSENSGVYNEQFF.

The genes are TRBV7-9 and TRBJ2-1; 9 nucleotides agree with TRBD2. CDR1 SEHNR and CDR2 FQNEAQ come from the germline V gene (reference sequence). The CDR3 sequence is 16 residues long. After removal of 1 base from V and 8 bases from J, the junction contained 9 bases not matched to a gene. CDR3 coding DNA: TGTGCCAGCAGCTTAGTCGGGACTAGCTGGGGCTATGAGCAGTTCTTC. Protein product: CASSLVGTSWGYEQFF.

The chain employs TRBV3-1 and TRBJ2-5, with D uncertain. Trimming pared 0 bases from V and 12 bases from J, leaving 14 bases between. The CDR3 totals 13 residues. In germline, CDR1 is LGHDT, CDR2 YNNKEL (reference sequence). The CDR3, as DNA: TGTGCCAGCAGCCAAGATAATCGACCTGAGGAGTACTTC. Its translation: CASSQDNRPEEYF.

The CDR3 coding sequence is TGTGCCAGCAGTTACGGGTTAACTTATGGCTACACCTTC. Translation: CASSYGLTYGYTF. The chain uses TRBV6-2 or TRBV6-3 and TRBJ1-2; D gene ambiguous. The CDR3 sequence is 13 residues long. V was trimmed by 2 bases and J by 5 bases, leaving 9 bases between them. The germline V gene has CDR1 MNHEY and CDR2 SVGEGT.

This chain links TRBV11-2 with TRBJ1-1, with D unresolved. CDR1 SGHAT and CDR2 FQNNGV come from the germline V gene. V was clipped by 0 bases and J by 2 bases, with 10 bases between them. The CDR3 loop spans 15 amino acids. Here the CDR3 DNA reads TGTGCCAGCAGCTTAGATCTGGTCACTAACACTGAAGCTTTCTTT. This sequence encodes CASSLDLVTNTEAFF.

The chain employs TRBV5-1 and TRBJ2-1; 9 nucleotides match TRBD2. Losses at the gene ends were 1 base for V and 4 bases for J; bases not matched to a gene: 12. CDR1 is SGHRS, CDR2 YFSETQ, per germline. The CDR3 extends over 18 amino acids. This CDR3 reads CASSLQDPLAGPYNEQFF. CDR3 coding DNA: TGCGCCAGCAGCTTGCAGGACCCACTAGCGGGTCCGTACAATGAGCAGTTCTTC.

The sample holds a few counts of this clonotype. The V call is TRBV27, the J call TRBJ2-3; no firm D call. Between the trimmed V and J ends, which lost 5 bases and 6 bases, there was a span of 6 bases. The germline gives CDR1 MNHEY, CDR2 SMNVEV (reference sequence). CDR3 length: 11 residues. CDR3 bases: TGTGCCAGCAGTAACATCGATACGCAGTATTTT. Translated: CASSNIDTQYF.

In its sample, this clonotype was seen once. This chain joins TRBV20-1 and TRBJ2-4; either TRBD1 or TRBD2 may supply D (5 bases each). Deletions cut 2 bases from V and 6 bases from J, with 17 bases between. Germline V gene lookup returns CDR1 DFQATT and CDR2 SNEGSKA (reference sequence). The CDR3 is made up of 15 amino acids. The CDR3 reads CSARNRDASVNIQYF. The CDR3 DNA follows: TGCAGTGCTAGAAACCGGGACGCCTCTGTAAACATTCAGTACTTC.

This clonotype was detected only a few times. The chain's CDR3 is CASSQAPEYTEAFF. CDR3 DNA sequence: TGCGCCAGCAGCCAAGCGCCAGAATACACTGAAGCTTTCTTT. This rearrangement joins TRBV4-1 to TRBJ1-1, with D hard to call. The CDR3 loop spans 14 amino acids. Trimming cost V 1 base and J 3 bases, with 9 bases left between them. The germline V gene encodes CDR1 MGHRA and CDR2 YSYEKL.

Comment on this clonotype: Mismatch with germline at one junction end may stem from a read error. The chain joins TRBV13 to TRBJ2-7; tentative D call: TRBD1 (5 bases). Germline V lookup: CDR1 PRHDT, CDR2 FYEKMQ (reference sequence). CDR3 length: 12 residues. This CDR3 is CASSSTGGELYF. For the CDR3, the DNA is TGTGCCAGCAGCTCCACAGGTGGCGAGCTGTACTTC.

This clonotype was counted between two and nine times. V usage is TRBV6-5 and J usage is TRBJ2-1; TRBD1 might be the D (6 bases). CDR3 length: 14 residues. Germline-derived CDR1 and CDR2 are MNHEY and SVGAGI. Trimming took off 5 bases at V and 5 bases at J, with 13 bases between the two ends. In DNA, the CDR3 is TGTGCCAGCAGTCTCCGGGACACTGACAATGAGCAGTTCTTC. Translating it yields CASSLRDTDNEQFF.

Notes on this clonotype: Compared with germline, one end of the junction differs, possibly owing to a read error. The genes are TRBV13 and TRBJ1-1, with a tentative D call TRBD1 (5 bases). Germline assignment: CDR1 PRHDT and CDR2 FYEKMQ (reference sequence). This CDR3 spans 16 amino acids. The CDR3 bases are TGTGCCAGCAGCTTCCGGGGGGTAGGCTTGAACACTGAAGCTTTATTT. Amino acids: CASSFRGVGLNTEALF.